These 18 T cell receptor beta chains share one sample of origin, sequenced in a study of spatial heterogeneity in lung cancer. TCRdb analysed the 5' RACE reads with MiXCR anew, one entry per CDR3 protein. The repertoire consists of 9,500 to 15,000 distinct CDR3 sequences, with 6.2% occurring once and the leading ten covering over 9%. Time point specified: sample taken at primary tumor resection. Researchers sequenced whole RNA taken from tumor, nontumor lung or frozen PBMC without sorting. The material was normal lung tissue next to the tumor, obtained at surgery. The source of these receptors is a male donor with early-stage non-small cell lung cancer.

The table lists this clonotype with a few counts. The library was designed around alpha chains, so this beta chain is a stray read whose abundance carries little weight. The chain has TRBV4-2 and TRBJ2-2; D is unresolved. Germline loops: CDR1 LGHNA, CDR2 YNFKEQ. V dropped 1 base and J dropped 5 bases, with 2 bases sitting between them. CDR3 size: 12 residues. CDR3 DNA sequence: TGTGCCAGCAGCCAAGTTACCGGGGAGCTGTTTTTT. It yields the protein CASSQVTGELFF.

A word on this clonotype: A library made for alpha chains picked up this beta chain off target, so its size means little. This chain joins TRBV27 and TRBJ2-3; D is unresolved. The CDR3 loop spans 13 amino acids. Germline CDR1 reads MNHEY; CDR2 reads SMNVEV (reference sequence). Trimming took 6 bases from V and 3 from J, leaving 10 bases between them. The DNA of the CDR3 is TGTGCCAGCAGCACTTCTAGTACAGATACGCAGTATTTT. Amino acid sequence: CASSTSSTDTQYF.

This clonotype was observed at least ten times. Found in a library prepared for alpha chains, this beta chain is an off-target read, and its abundance has little meaning. CDR3 bases: TGTGCCTCAGGACAGGGAACCTACGAGCAGTACTTC. It codes for CASGQGTYEQYF. The rearrangement uses TRBV12-3 or TRBV12-4 and TRBJ2-7; 8 bases fit TRBD1. Trimming took 11 bases from V and 2 from J; bases not matched to a gene: 5. The CDR3 consists of 12 residues.

This clonotype has ten or more counts. The library was prepared for alpha chains; this beta chain is a stray read, so its frequency means little. The chain carries TRBV2 and TRBJ2-7, with D hard to call. Trimming shortened V by 6 bases and J by 0 bases, and 9 bases separated the two germline ends. Germline CDR1 and CDR2: SNHLY and FYNNEI. CDR3 size: 13 residues. Here the CDR3 reads CASRTFSSYEQYF. The CDR3 DNA follows: TGTGCCAGCAGGACTTTTAGCTCCTACGAGCAGTACTTC.

There are many counts of this clonotype. This beta chain is off target for a library built for alpha chains, so its abundance means little. The V gene is TRBV6-5, the J gene TRBJ1-2; perhaps TRBD1 as D (6 bases). Trimming took 5 bases from V and 6 from J, leaving 19 bases between them. The CDR3 contains 15 residues. Germline CDR1 reads MNHEY; CDR2 reads SVGAGI. CDR3 residues: CASSPRGRRGDGYTF. The CDR3 DNA reads as TGTGCCAGCAGTCCGAGGGGGAGACGCGGTGATGGCTACACCTTC.

In its sample, this clonotype was seen many times. This beta chain came through as a stray read in a library set up for alpha chains, and its size says little. V gene TRBV11-2 combines with J gene TRBJ2-5; D unresolved. The V end was cut by 3 bases, the J end by 5 bases, with 13 bases between. The V gene's germline CDR1 is SGHAT and CDR2 FQNNGV. This CDR3 comprises 14 residues. CDR3 amino acids: CASSFENLLETQYF. CDR3 bases: TGTGCCAGCAGCTTTGAGAATTTGCTGGAGACCCAGTACTTC.

Many counts were recorded for this clonotype. The size of this beta chain means little, since it is a stray read in a library made for alpha chains. This chain uses TRBV7-8 with TRBJ2-2, with 12 positions matching TRBD2. With 5 bases clipped from V and 1 base from J, the junction kept 5 bases outside the gene matches. Germline values: CDR1 SGHVS, CDR2 FQNEAQ. CDR3 length equals 17 residues. CDR3: CASSPLAGGMNTGELFF. In DNA form, the CDR3 reads TGTGCCAGCAGCCCTCTAGCGGGAGGGATGAACACCGGGGAGCTGTTTTTT.

This clonotype was found many times. Being off target in a library aimed at alpha chains, this beta chain has a size of little meaning. The J gene is TRBJ2-3, the V gene TRBV30; 7 positions agree with TRBD2. Germline assignment: CDR1 GTSNPN and CDR2 SVGIG (reference sequence). The CDR3 has 14 amino acids. With V trimmed by 3 bases and J by 6 bases, 9 bases remained unmatched. CDR3 protein: CAWSVGLGDDTQYF. In nucleotides, the CDR3 is TGTGCCTGGAGCGTCGGACTAGGGGACGATACGCAGTATTTT.

This clonotype was recorded many times. Since it is a stray read in a library aimed at alpha chains, this beta chain has a size that is not meaningful. In DNA form, the CDR3 reads TGTGCCAGCAGTTCAGGTCTAGGTTCTAGGACAGATACGCAGTATTTT. Its protein product is CASSSGLGSRTDTQYF. The chain carries TRBV12-3 or TRBV12-4 and TRBJ2-3; D call uncertain. V was clipped by 4 bases and J by 3 bases, with 17 bases between them. The CDR3 extends over 16 amino acids.

A remark on this clonotype: This beta chain lies outside the target of a library built for alpha chains; its clone size means little. V gene TRBV20-1 combines with J gene TRBJ1-5; D is unresolved. This CDR3 region has 16 residues. V lost 2 bases and J 1 base, leaving 15 bases between the germline ends. Germline V CDR1 and CDR2: DFQATT, SNEGSKA (reference sequence). The CDR3 protein is CSARQAGPKSNQPQHF. DNA for the CDR3: TGCAGTGCTAGACAGGCAGGACCTAAAAGCAATCAGCCCCAGCATTTT.

This clonotype has ten or more counts. In a library made to pick up alpha chains, this beta chain is a stray read with a size that means little. The chain joins TRBV6-1 to TRBJ1-5; 9 bases line up with TRBD1. In germline, CDR1 is MNHNS, CDR2 SASEGT. Unmatched junction bases numbered 12, after V lost 7 bases and J lost 5 bases. The CDR3 consists of 16 residues. The CDR3 spells CASNRNPGQGDQPQHF. In nucleotides, the CDR3 is TGTGCCAGCAACAGGAATCCGGGACAGGGAGATCAGCCCCAGCATTTT.

With regard to this clonotype: This beta chain lies outside the target of a library built for alpha chains; its clone size means little. The genes are TRBV6-5 and TRBJ1-1; TRBD1 might be the D (6 bases). V was shortened by 2 bases and J by 2 bases, with 12 bases between the two germline ends. Germline loops: CDR1 MNHEY, CDR2 SVGAGI. The CDR3 covers 15 residues. In DNA form, the CDR3 reads TGTGCCAGCAGTTACGGAGGCAGGGGCAACACTGAAGCTTTCTTT. Its translation: CASSYGGRGNTEAFF.

This clonotype was counted at least ten times. This beta chain is a stray sequence in a library constructed for alpha chains; its clone size is not meaningful. The rearrangement joins TRBV6-6 to TRBJ1-6, with 9 bases aligning to TRBD1. V lost 6 bases, J lost 9 bases, and 0 bases stayed unmatched. The CDR3 contains 12 residues. Per germline, CDR1 MNHNY and CDR2 SVGAGI (reference sequence). CDR3 residues: CASRGQGSPLHF. In DNA form, the CDR3 reads TGTGCCAGCAGGGGACAGGGTTCACCCCTCCACTTT.

This clonotype showed up many times. This beta chain slipped into a library made for alpha chains as a stray read, so its size is not meaningful. The gene calls are TRBV11-2 and TRBJ2-3; D is undetermined. Germline values: CDR1 SGHAT, CDR2 FQNNGV. The V end lost 1 base, the J end lost 0 bases, and 14 bases lay between the germline ends. CDR3 length: 17 amino acids. In DNA, the CDR3 is TGTGCCAGCAGCTTAGTCCGAGGCTCCACCAGCACAGATACGCAGTATTTT. Residues: CASSLVRGSTSTDTQYF.

On this clonotype: A library prepared for alpha chains yielded this beta chain as an off-target read; its size is of little meaning. The V and J genes are TRBV6-2 or TRBV6-3 and TRBJ2-7, with D perhaps TRBD2 (7 bases). There are 18 residues in the CDR3. The germline V gene has CDR1 MNHEY and CDR2 SVGEGT. V was shortened by 4 bases and J by 2 bases, with 24 bases between the two germline ends. The CDR3 bases are TGTGCCAGCAGTTCCCCGACTGGCGGGAGTGGGGGGCCCTACGAGCAGTACTTC. Translation: CASSSPTGGSGGPYEQYF.

Many counts were recorded for this clonotype. This beta chain represents an off-target read in a library built for alpha chains; its size is of limited meaning. The V call is TRBV6-5, the J call TRBJ2-4, with TRBD2 as a possible D gene (5 bases). Germline CDR1 MNHEY, CDR2 SVGAGI. This CDR3 has 13 amino acids. V dropped 6 bases and J dropped 5 bases, with 11 bases sitting between them. CDR3 region: CASRGSEENIQYF. CDR3 nucleotides: TGTGCCAGCAGGGGATCGGAGGAAAACATTCAGTACTTC.

Sample share makes this clonotype medium-sized. Within a library made for alpha chains, this beta chain is off target, and its count is uninformative. The V gene is TRBV14, the J gene TRBJ1-1, with unresolved D. The CDR3 covers 15 residues. Germline loops: CDR1 SGHDN, CDR2 FVKESK. Between the trimmed V and J ends, which lost 2 bases and 0 bases, there was a span of 10 bases. CDR3 coding DNA: TGTGCCAGCAGCCAATTAGCAGTCATGAACACTGAAGCTTTCTTT. This translates into CASSQLAVMNTEAFF.

This clonotype was observed at least ten times. The library was prepared for alpha chains; this beta chain is a stray read, so its frequency means little. The chain has TRBV12-3 or TRBV12-4 and TRBJ2-5; D unclear. This CDR3 has 12 residues. Trimming took off 1 base at V and 5 bases at J, with 5 bases between the two ends. CDR3 in DNA: TGTGCCAGCAGTTTAGAAGGGGAGACCCAGTACTTC. Its protein is CASSLEGETQYF.